This T cell receptor beta chain was observed in a study of sequential checkpoint blockade in melanoma. The CDR3 totals 14 residues. Trimming removed 0 bases at V and 4 bases at J, with 9 bases between. The germline V gene has CDR1 SGDLS and CDR2 YYNGEE. This table comes from immunoSEQ multiplex PCR, and its TCRdb copy is limited to in-frame clones, with some not included. The table shows around 11,000 clones, with approximately 82% occurring only once. The treatment is: randomized to nivolumab then ipilimumab (arm A) or the reverse (arm B). From thawed PBMCs, live CD3+CD8+ cells negative for CD19 and CD56 were sorted.

The input for sequencing was CD8+ T cells sorted from blood (inferred from file names), taken from a patient given nivolumab and ipilimumab in sequence. The receptor was isolated from a human donor with melanoma. V usage is TRBV9 and J usage is TRBJ2-3, with D unresolved. CDR3 nucleotide sequence: TGTGCCAGCAGCGTAGTGGGCCAGGCAGATACGCAGTATTTT. Protein product: CASSVVGQADTQYF.